This TCR beta chain is from a study of blood T cell repertoires in COVID-19. Cohort allocation depended upon clinical history that participants reported. The CDR3 runs to 15 residues. Between the trimmed V and J ends, which lost 4 bases and 0 bases, there was a span of 13 bases. The germline gives CDR1 MGHRA, CDR2 YSYEKL. Sequencing used immunoSEQ multiplex PCR; TCRdb keeps in-frame clones, though not all of them. The sample lists about 180,000 clones, about 91% occurring once. The genes are TRBV4-1 and TRBJ2-7; tentative D call: TRBD2 (5 bases). The clonotype originates from a woman in her 40s with acute COVID-19. The source material was PBMCs or T cells enriched from blood (not recorded which). CDR3 nucleotides: TGCGCCAGCAGCCCACAAATCACTAGCTCCTACGAGCAGTACTTC. Translated, it gives CASSPQITSSYEQYF.